The entry below gives a single TCR beta chain sequence along with its context. Its specificity is not known. The data derive from a study of STAT3 mutations in large granular lymphocyte leukemia. The CDR3 consists of 13 residues. Germline CDR1 MDHEN, CDR2 SYDVKM. V was cut by 11 bases and J by 5 bases, with 16 bases left in between. General study results and limits: TCR clonotype switching after therapy occurred in about 35% of the 18 patients. At least one immunodominant TCR beta clonotype appeared in every T-cell large granular lymphocyte leukemia patient.

The repertoire was sequenced with immunoSEQ multiplex PCR; TCRdb's copy has only in-frame clones and lacks some. The sample lists roughly 29,000 clones, roughly 80% occurring once. V usage is TRBV28 and J usage is TRBJ1-5, with D hard to call. Sample: peripheral blood mononuclear cells. The TCR was taken from a woman aged 50 to 65 with T-cell large granular lymphocyte leukemia. Some clones in this sample may be carry-over from other donors' samples. CDR3 protein: CASRSRTYQPQHF. The CDR3 DNA follows: TGTGCCTCAAGGAGCAGGACCTATCAGCCCCAGCATTTT.